One sample yielded the 8 T cell receptor beta chains listed below, sequenced in a study of a mutant IDH1 vaccine in newly diagnosed glioma. No antigen is known for these receptors. TCRdb's copy holds only in-frame clones and misses some; the assay was immunoSEQ multiplex PCR. This sample has around 52,000 clones, with 78% found just once. The time point is: week 5, during vaccination. Every vaccine dose comprised 300 ug of mutant IDH1 20-mer peptide plus topical imiquimod. This specimen was PBMCs, taken from a glioma patient whose treatment included an IDH1 peptide vaccine. Source of these receptors: a woman in her forties with glioma.

The genes are TRBV2 and TRBJ2-5; the match to TRBD2 covers 10 bases. Germline V gene lookup returns CDR1 SNHLY and CDR2 FYNNEI. With V trimmed by 7 bases and J by 5 bases, 4 bases remained unmatched. This CDR3 is built from 13 residues. This CDR3 reads CASTPAGGETQYF. CDR3 nucleotide sequence: TGTGCCAGCACGCCAGCGGGGGGGGAGACCCAGTACTTC.

The gene calls are TRBV6-1 and TRBJ1-1; D is unclear. V dropped 10 bases and J dropped 7 bases, with 16 bases sitting between them. This CDR3 has 12 amino acids. Germline lookup yields CDR1 MNHNS and CDR2 SASEGT. The CDR3 DNA reads as TGTGCCACCCTAGCCACGGGTGATGAAGCTTTCTTT. Translating gives CATLATGDEAFF.

This rearrangement joins TRBV2 to TRBJ2-3; TRBD2 agrees at 9 bases. J gave up 4 bases and V 7 bases, and 6 bases lay outside the gene matches. The length of the CDR3 is 14 residues. Germline values: CDR1 SNHLY, CDR2 FYNNEI. CDR3: CASNGGGAADTQYF. The CDR3 coding sequence is TGTGCCAGCAACGGCGGGGGGGCAGCAGATACGCAGTATTTT. The full variable domain, rest sourced from reference TRBV2 and TRBJ2-3, is EPEVTQTPSHQVTQMGQEVILRCVPISNHLYFYWYRQILGQKVEFLVSFYNNEISEKSEIFDDQFSVERPDGSNFTLKIRSTKLEDSAMYFCASNGGGAADTQYFGPGTRLTVL.

The V gene is TRBV9, the J gene TRBJ2-4; D not resolved. Trimming stripped 4 bases from V and 8 bases from J, with 16 bases between. The germline V gene encodes CDR1 SGDLS and CDR2 YYNGEE. The CDR3 spans 14 residues. In DNA, the CDR3 is TGTGCCAGCAGCCTCTCCCGGAGTGAAGACATTCAGTACTTC. This encodes CASSLSRSEDIQYF.

This chain joins TRBV6-1 and TRBJ2-7, with D possibly TRBD2 on 5 matching bases. There are 12 residues in the CDR3. Deletions cut 5 bases from V and 1 base from J, with 6 bases between. Germline loops: CDR1 MNHNS, CDR2 SASEGT. The CDR3 region has the DNA TGTGCCAGCAGTAGGACTTCCTACGAGCAGTACTTC. This codes for CASSRTSYEQYF.

J is TRBJ2-3 and V is TRBV5-1; 9 bases are a match to TRBD2. The CDR3 contains 15 residues. V was clipped by 4 bases and J by 2 bases; unmatched bases: 5. The germline V gene has CDR1 SGHRS and CDR2 YFSETQ. Here the CDR3 reads CASSEGLAPTDTQYF. The CDR3 coding sequence is TGCGCCAGCAGCGAGGGACTAGCCCCCACAGATACGCAGTATTTT.

This chain joins TRBV7-9 and TRBJ1-2; D uncertain. V lost 5 bases, J lost 4 bases, and 14 bases lay in between. The CDR3 has 14 amino acids. Germline V gene sequence: CDR1 SEHNR, CDR2 FQNEAQ (reference sequence). This CDR3 is CASSPVEAVYGYTF. CDR3 nucleotides: TGTGCCAGCAGCCCCGTGGAGGCCGTCTATGGCTACACCTTC.

The V call is TRBV5-6, the J call TRBJ2-1; 7 bases line up with TRBD1. The germline gives CDR1 SGHDT, CDR2 YYEEEE. This CDR3 has 14 amino acids. The J segment lost 9 bases and the V segment lost 2 bases, leaving 8 bases of the junction unmatched. CDR3 nucleotide sequence: TGTGCCAGCAGCTTAGGGGGCGCAGGGGCTGAGCAGTTCTTC. Its translation is CASSLGGAGAEQFF.